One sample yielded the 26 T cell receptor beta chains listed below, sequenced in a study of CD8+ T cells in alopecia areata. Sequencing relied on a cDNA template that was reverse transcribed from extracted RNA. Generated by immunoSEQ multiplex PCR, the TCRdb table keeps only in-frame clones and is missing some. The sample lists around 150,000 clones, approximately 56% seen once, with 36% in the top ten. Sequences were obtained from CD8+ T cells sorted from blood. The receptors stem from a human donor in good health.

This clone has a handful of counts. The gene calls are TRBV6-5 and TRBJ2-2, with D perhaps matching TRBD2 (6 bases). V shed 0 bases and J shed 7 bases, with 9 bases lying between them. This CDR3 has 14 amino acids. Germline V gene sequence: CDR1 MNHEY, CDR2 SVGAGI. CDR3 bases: TGTGCCAGCAGTTACTCGGCGGGATTCGGGGAGCTGTTTTTT. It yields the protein CASSYSAGFGELFF.

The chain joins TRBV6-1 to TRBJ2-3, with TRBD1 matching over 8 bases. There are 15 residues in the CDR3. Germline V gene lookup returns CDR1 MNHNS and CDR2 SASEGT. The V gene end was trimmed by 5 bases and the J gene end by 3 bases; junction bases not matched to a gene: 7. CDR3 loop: CASSSQGASTDTQYF. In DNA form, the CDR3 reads TGTGCCAGCAGTTCCCAGGGGGCATCGACAGATACGCAGTATTTT.

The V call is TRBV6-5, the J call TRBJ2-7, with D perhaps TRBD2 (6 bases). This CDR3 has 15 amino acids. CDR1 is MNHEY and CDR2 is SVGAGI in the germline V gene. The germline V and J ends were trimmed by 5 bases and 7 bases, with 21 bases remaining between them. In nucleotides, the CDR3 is TGTGCCAGCAGTCCGCCGGCGGGGTCCCCGGGAGAGCAGTACTTC. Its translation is CASSPPAGSPGEQYF.

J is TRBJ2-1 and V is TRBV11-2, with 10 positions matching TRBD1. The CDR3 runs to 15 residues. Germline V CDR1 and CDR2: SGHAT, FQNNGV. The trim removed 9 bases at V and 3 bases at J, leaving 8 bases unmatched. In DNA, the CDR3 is TGTGCCAGTCCGGAAGGGACAGGGGACTACAATGAGCAGTTCTTC. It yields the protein CASPEGTGDYNEQFF. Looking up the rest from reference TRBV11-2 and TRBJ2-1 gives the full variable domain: EAGVAQSPRYKIIEKRQSVAFWCNPISGHATLYWYQQILGQGPKLLIQFQNNGVVDDSQLPKDRFSAERLKGVDSTLKIQPAKLEDSAVYLCASPEGTGDYNEQFFGPGTRLTVL.

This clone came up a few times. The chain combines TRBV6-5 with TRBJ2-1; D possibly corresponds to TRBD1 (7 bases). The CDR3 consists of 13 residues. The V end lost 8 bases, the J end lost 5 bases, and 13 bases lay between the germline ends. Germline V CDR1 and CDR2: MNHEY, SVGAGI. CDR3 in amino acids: CASGGTVNNEQFF. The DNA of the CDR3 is TGTGCCAGCGGAGGGACAGTGAACAATGAGCAGTTCTTC.

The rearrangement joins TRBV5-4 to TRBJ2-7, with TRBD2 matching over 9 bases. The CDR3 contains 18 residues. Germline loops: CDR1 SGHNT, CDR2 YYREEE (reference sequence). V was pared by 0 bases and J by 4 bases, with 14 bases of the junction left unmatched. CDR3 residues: CASSLAGIAGARMYEQYF. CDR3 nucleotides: TGTGCCAGCAGCTTGGCCGGGATAGCGGGAGCCAGAATGTACGAGCAGTACTTC.

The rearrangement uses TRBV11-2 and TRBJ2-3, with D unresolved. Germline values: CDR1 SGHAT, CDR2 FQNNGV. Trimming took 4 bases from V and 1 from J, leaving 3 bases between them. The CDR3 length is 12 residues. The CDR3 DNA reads TGTGCCAGCAGCTCCCGCACAGATACGCAGTATTTT. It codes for CASSSRTDTQYF.

The CDR3 sequence: CASSLGTGDHEQYF. The DNA for the CDR3 is TGCGCCAGCAGCTTAGGGACAGGGGACCACGAGCAGTACTTC. This chain uses TRBV5-1 with TRBJ2-7, with 10 bases lining up with TRBD1. Germline loops: CDR1 SGHRS, CDR2 YFSETQ. V shed 2 bases, J shed 5 bases, and the junction held 4 bases outside the gene matches. CDR3 size: 14 residues.

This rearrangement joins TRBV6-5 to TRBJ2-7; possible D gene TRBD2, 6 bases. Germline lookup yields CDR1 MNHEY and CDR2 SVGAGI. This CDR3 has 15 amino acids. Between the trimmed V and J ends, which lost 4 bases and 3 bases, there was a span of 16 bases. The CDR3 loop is CASSSAGGPHYEQYF. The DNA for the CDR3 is TGTGCCAGCAGTTCAGCAGGAGGGCCACACTACGAGCAGTACTTC.

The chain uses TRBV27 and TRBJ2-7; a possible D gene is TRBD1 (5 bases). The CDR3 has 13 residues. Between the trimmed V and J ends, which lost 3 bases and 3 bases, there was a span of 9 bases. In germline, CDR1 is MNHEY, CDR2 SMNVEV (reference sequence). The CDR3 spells CASSFFDSYEQYF. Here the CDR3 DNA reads TGTGCCAGCAGTTTTTTCGACAGCTACGAGCAGTACTTC.

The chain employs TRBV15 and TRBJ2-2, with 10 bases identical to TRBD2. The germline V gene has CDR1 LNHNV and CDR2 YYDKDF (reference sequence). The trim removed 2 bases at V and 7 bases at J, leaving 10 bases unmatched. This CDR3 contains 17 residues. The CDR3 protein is CATSRSRAGGPSGELFF. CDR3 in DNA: TGTGCCACCAGCAGATCTCGAGCGGGAGGGCCAAGCGGGGAGCTGTTTTTT.

CDR3 sequence: CASRFRDWNEQFF. The CDR3, as DNA: TGTGCCAGCAGATTCAGGGATTGGAATGAGCAGTTCTTC. The chain joins TRBV5-4 to TRBJ2-1, with D tentatively TRBD1 (5 bases). The CDR3 runs 13 residues. The germline V gene encodes CDR1 SGHNT and CDR2 YYREEE (reference sequence). Trimming stripped 5 bases from V and 7 bases from J, with 13 bases between.

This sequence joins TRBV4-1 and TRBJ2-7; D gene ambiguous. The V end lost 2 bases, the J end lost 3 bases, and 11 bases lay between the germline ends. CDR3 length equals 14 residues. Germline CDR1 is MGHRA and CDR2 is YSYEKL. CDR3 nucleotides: TGCGCCAGCAGCCAATTGCGATCTAGCTACGAGCAGTACTTC. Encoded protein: CASSQLRSSYEQYF.

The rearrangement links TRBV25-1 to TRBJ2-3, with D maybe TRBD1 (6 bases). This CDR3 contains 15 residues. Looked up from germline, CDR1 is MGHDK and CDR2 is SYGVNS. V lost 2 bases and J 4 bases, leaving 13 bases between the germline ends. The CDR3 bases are TGTGCCAGCAGTGAAAACAGGGTTAACGCAGATACGCAGTATTTT. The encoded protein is CASSENRVNADTQYF.

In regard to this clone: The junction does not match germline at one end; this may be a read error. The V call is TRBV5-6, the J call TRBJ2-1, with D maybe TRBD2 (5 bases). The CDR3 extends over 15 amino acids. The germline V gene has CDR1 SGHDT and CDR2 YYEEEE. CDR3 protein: CTSSLVAGSYNEQFF. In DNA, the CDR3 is TGTACCAGCAGCTTGGTTGCGGGCTCCTACAATGAGCAGTTCTTC.

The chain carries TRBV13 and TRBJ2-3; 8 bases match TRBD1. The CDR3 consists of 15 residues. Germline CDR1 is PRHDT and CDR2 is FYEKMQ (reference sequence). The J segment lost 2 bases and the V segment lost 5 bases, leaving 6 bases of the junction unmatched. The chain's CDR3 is CASSQDRGLTDTQYF. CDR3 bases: TGTGCCAGCAGCCAAGACAGGGGCCTCACAGATACGCAGTATTTT.

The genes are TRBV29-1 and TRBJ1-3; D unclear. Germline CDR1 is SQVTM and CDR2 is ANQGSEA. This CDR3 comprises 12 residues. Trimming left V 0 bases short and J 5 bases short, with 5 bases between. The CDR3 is CSVEDRRNTIYF. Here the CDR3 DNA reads TGCAGCGTTGAAGATCGCAGAAACACCATATATTTT.

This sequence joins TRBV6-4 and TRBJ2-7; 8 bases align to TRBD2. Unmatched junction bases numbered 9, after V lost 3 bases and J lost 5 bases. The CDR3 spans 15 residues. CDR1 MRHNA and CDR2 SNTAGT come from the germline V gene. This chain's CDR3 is CASSEGAGGLHEQYF. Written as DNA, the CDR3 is TGTGCCAGCAGTGAGGGGGCGGGAGGTCTACACGAGCAGTACTTC.

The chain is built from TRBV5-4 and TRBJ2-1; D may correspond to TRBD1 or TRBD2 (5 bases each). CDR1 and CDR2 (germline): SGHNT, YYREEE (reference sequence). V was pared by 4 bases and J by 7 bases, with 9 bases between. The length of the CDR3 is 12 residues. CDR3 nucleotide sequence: TGTGCCAGCAGCCCTTGGGGGAATGAGCAGTTCTTC. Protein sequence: CASSPWGNEQFF.

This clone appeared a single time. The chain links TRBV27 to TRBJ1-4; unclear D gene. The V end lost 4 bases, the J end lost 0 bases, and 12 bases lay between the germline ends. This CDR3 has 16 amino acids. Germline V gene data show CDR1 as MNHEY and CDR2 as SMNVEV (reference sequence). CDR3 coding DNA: TGTGCCAGCAGTTCCTGGACCGCAACAACTAATGAAAAACTGTTTTTT. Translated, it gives CASSSWTATTNEKLFF.

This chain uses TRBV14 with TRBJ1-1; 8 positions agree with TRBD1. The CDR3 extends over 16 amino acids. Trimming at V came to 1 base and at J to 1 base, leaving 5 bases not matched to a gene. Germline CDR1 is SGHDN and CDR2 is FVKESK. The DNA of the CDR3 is TGTGCCAGCAGCCAAGGCGGGGACAGGACGAACACTGAAGCTTTCTTT. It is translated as CASSQGGDRTNTEAFF.

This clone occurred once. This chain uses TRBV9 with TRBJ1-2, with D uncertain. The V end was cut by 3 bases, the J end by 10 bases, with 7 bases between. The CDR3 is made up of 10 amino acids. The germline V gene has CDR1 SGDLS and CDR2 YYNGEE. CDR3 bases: TGTGCCAGCAGCGGGGCCGACTACACCTTC. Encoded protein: CASSGADYTF.

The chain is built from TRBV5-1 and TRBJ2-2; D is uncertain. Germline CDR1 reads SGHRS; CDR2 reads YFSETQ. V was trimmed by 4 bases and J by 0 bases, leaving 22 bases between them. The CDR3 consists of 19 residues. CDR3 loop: CASSPDWNELLANTGELFF. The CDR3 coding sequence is TGCGCCAGCAGCCCGGATTGGAATGAGCTCCTCGCGAACACCGGGGAGCTGTTTTTT.

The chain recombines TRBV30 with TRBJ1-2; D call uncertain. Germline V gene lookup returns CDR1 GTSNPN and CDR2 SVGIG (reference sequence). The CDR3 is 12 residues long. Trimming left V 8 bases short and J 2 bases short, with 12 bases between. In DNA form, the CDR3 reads TGTGCCCACCTCGGGGTAAACTATGGCTACACCTTC. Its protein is CAHLGVNYGYTF.

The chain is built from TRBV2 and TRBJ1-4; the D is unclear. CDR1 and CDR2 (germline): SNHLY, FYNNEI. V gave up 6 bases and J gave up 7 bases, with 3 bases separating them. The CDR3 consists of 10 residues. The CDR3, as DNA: TGTGCCAGCAGGGGTGAAAAACTGTTTTTT. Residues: CASRGEKLFF.

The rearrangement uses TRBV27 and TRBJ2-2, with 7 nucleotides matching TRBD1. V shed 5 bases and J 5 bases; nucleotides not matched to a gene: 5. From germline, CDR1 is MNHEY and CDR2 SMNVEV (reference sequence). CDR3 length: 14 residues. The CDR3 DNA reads TGTGCCAGCAGTCCCTCGACAGGGACCGGGGAGCTGTTTTTT. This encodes CASSPSTGTGELFF.